This passage covers 28 T cell receptor beta chains from one sample sequenced in a study of PD-L1 blockade in urothelial cancer. Libraries were prepared by immunoSEQ multiplex PCR; TCRdb keeps only in-frame clonotypes and omits some of them. This repertoire shows 70,000 to 100,000 clones, about 83% found once; its top ten account for about 2.1%. Time point indicated: pretreatment peripheral blood. The specimen comprised PBMCs, sampled around atezolizumab (anti-PD-L1) treatment. Every receptor here comes from a man between 60 and 75 years old with urothelial cancer.

The chain uses TRBV19 and TRBJ1-1; D call uncertain. The V gene's germline CDR1 is LNHDA and CDR2 SQIVND (reference sequence). Trimming removed 7 bases at V and 2 bases at J, with 14 bases between. The CDR3 is 14 amino acids. The CDR3 coding sequence is TGTGCCAGTACCGTCCCCCTATCCAACACTGAAGCTTTCTTT. It specifies CASTVPLSNTEAFF.

This chain's CDR3 is CASSVAGNPGNTIYF. The CDR3 nucleotides are TGTGCCAGCAGCGTGGCAGGGAATCCTGGAAACACCATATATTTT. The genes are TRBV28 and TRBJ1-3; D may be TRBD1 (5 bases). Germline CDR1 is MDHEN and CDR2 is SYDVKM. V lost 6 bases to trimming and J lost 2 bases, with 14 bases between them. The CDR3 is 15 amino acids. The complete variable domain, with remaining parts taken from reference TRBV28 and TRBJ1-3, reads DVKVTQSSRYLVKRTGEKVFLECVQDMDHENMFWYRQDPGLGLRLIYFSYDVKMKEKGDIPEGYSVSREKKERFSLILESASTNQTSMYLCASSVAGNPGNTIYFGEGSWLTVV.

The rearrangement links TRBV6-5 to TRBJ1-1, with D possibly matching TRBD1 (6 bases). This CDR3 has 15 residues. Germline loops: CDR1 MNHEY, CDR2 SVGAGI. Trimming took 7 bases from V and 4 from J, leaving 19 bases between them. For the CDR3, the DNA is TGTGCCAGCACTCCGCCTAGGGCAGGGGTCACTGAAGCTTTCTTT. Translating it yields CASTPPRAGVTEAFF.

J is TRBJ2-3 and V is TRBV27; 7 nucleotides agree with TRBD1. Germline CDR1 MNHEY, CDR2 SMNVEV (reference sequence). This CDR3 has 17 residues. The J segment lost 4 bases and the V segment lost 4 bases, leaving 14 bases of the junction unmatched. The CDR3 DNA reads as TGTGCCAGCAGTTCGGAGATAGACAGGGCGGGCCCAGATACGCAGTATTTT. Its protein is CASSSEIDRAGPDTQYF.

The V gene is TRBV5-1, the J gene TRBJ2-1; TRBD2 matches at 14 bases. Germline V lookup: CDR1 SGHRS, CDR2 YFSETQ. This CDR3 is built from 19 residues. J lost 0 bases, V lost 4 bases, and 9 bases had no gene match. The CDR3 region is CASSPGLAGGLSSYNEQFF. CDR3 DNA sequence: TGCGCCAGCAGCCCTGGACTAGCGGGGGGTCTGAGCTCCTACAATGAGCAGTTCTTC.

This clone was found a few times. This chain joins TRBV5-1 and TRBJ2-3, with 8 bases that match TRBD2. CDR3 length: 16 residues. Germline-derived CDR1 and CDR2 are SGHRS and YFSETQ. The V and J ends lost 8 bases and 0 bases, in that order; junction bases with no gene match: 11. CDR3 protein: CASRILSGESTDTQYF. The CDR3 DNA sequence: TGCGCCAGTAGAATACTTAGCGGGGAGAGCACAGATACGCAGTATTTT.

The chain has TRBV7-2 and TRBJ2-7; no clear D. The V and J ends lost 6 bases and 1 base respectively, with 13 bases between them. Per the germline V gene, CDR1 is SGHTA and CDR2 is FQGNSA. The CDR3 runs to 14 residues. CDR3 nucleotide sequence: TGTGCCAGCAGTTACCAACAAACGTCCTACGAGCAGTACTTC. Residues: CASSYQQTSYEQYF.

The chain employs TRBV19 and TRBJ2-2; 14 bases are a match to TRBD2. The CDR3 consists of 18 residues. Germline CDR1 reads LNHDA; CDR2 reads SQIVND (reference sequence). J lost 1 base, V lost 5 bases, and 6 bases had no gene match. The CDR3: CASSPWTSGRWNTGELFF. CDR3 DNA: TGTGCCAGTAGTCCGTGGACTAGCGGGAGGTGGAACACCGGGGAGCTGTTTTTT.

The gene calls are TRBV28 and TRBJ2-3; D might be TRBD2 (7 bases). Trimming pared 4 bases from V and 2 bases from J, leaving 19 bases between. Germline CDR1 reads MDHEN; CDR2 reads SYDVKM. This CDR3 contains 17 residues. The CDR3 sequence: CASSSFAGAFPTDTQYF. The CDR3 coding sequence is TGTGCCAGCAGTTCCTTCGCGGGGGCCTTTCCCACAGATACGCAGTATTTT.

The V call is TRBV19, the J call TRBJ2-7, with D perhaps matching TRBD2 (6 bases). Germline CDR1 and CDR2: LNHDA and SQIVND (reference sequence). The V end was cut by 8 bases, the J end by 6 bases, with 11 bases between. The CDR3 contains 11 residues. The CDR3 spells CASGRGSEQYF. The DNA for the CDR3 is TGTGCCAGTGGGCGGGGCAGCGAGCAGTACTTC.

This sequence joins TRBV7-3 and TRBJ1-1; no clear D gene. The V and J ends lost 5 bases and 1 base respectively, with 8 bases between them. The CDR3 is 13 amino acids. Germline values: CDR1 SGHTA, CDR2 FQGTGA. The DNA for the CDR3 is TGTGCCAGCAGCCCAGTAAGGAACACTGAAGCTTTCTTT. This sequence encodes CASSPVRNTEAFF.

J is TRBJ1-5 and V is TRBV21-1; TRBD1, the D gene given by the table, was not confirmed from the DNA. TRBV21-1 is a pseudogene segment. This CDR3 is 17 amino acids long. The CDR3 coding sequence is TGTGCCAGCAGCGACATCTACAGGGATGGGGGCAATCAGCCCCAGCATTTT. This encodes CASSDIYRDGGNQPQHF.

The J gene is TRBJ2-3, the V gene TRBV7-3, with D perhaps TRBD2 (5 bases). Germline loops: CDR1 SGHTA, CDR2 FQGTGA. V gave up 1 base and J gave up 5 bases, with 7 bases separating them. The CDR3 length is 13 residues. Here the CDR3 reads CASSLIGGDTQYF. The CDR3 DNA follows: TGTGCCAGCAGCTTAATAGGAGGAGATACGCAGTATTTT.

This clone has just a few counts. The V and J genes are TRBV11-2 and TRBJ2-7; TRBD2 aligns across 11 bases. Looked up from germline, CDR1 is SGHAT and CDR2 is FQNNGV. The V gene end was trimmed by 5 bases and the J gene end by 3 bases; junction bases not matched to a gene: 3. The CDR3 spans 14 residues. The CDR3 region has the DNA TGTGCCAGCAGCGGGCTAGCGGGAGGCTACGAGCAGTACTTC. Amino acids: CASSGLAGGYEQYF.

The V call is TRBV5-1, the J call TRBJ1-5, with D hard to call. Germline-derived CDR1 and CDR2 are SGHRS and YFSETQ. The CDR3 sequence is 15 residues long. The V gene lost 0 bases and the J gene lost 3 bases, with 10 bases spanning the gap. The CDR3 sequence is CASSLGTMANQPQHF. CDR3 coding DNA: TGCGCCAGCAGCTTGGGGACTATGGCCAATCAGCCCCAGCATTTT.

In its sample, this clone was seen a few times. The genes are TRBV7-8 and TRBJ1-5; no reliable D call. The CDR3 is 16 amino acids. Looked up from germline, CDR1 is SGHVS and CDR2 is FQNEAQ. The V end was cut by 4 bases, the J end by 2 bases, with 15 bases between. CDR3 in amino acids: CASSSYKDIRNQPQHF. CDR3 nucleotides: TGTGCCAGCAGCTCTTACAAAGACATCCGCAATCAGCCCCAGCATTTT. The variable domain in full, completed from reference TRBV7-8 and TRBJ1-5, reads GAGVSQSPRYKVAKRGQDVALRCDPISGHVSLFWYQQALGQGPEFLTYFQNEAQLDKSGLPSDRFFAERPEGSVSTLKIQRTQQEDSAVYLCASSSYKDIRNQPQHFGDGTRLSIL.

The chain joins TRBV7-2 to TRBJ2-7; 7 positions match TRBD1. In germline, CDR1 is SGHTA, CDR2 FQGNSA. The CDR3 runs 14 residues. Germline trimming cut 2 bases from V and 7 bases from J; bases unmatched to any gene: 8. CDR3 amino acids: CASSLPYRGGEQYF. CDR3 nucleotide sequence: TGTGCCAGCAGCTTACCATACAGGGGTGGTGAGCAGTACTTC.

The V call is TRBV10-3, the J call TRBJ1-1, with 9 nucleotides matching TRBD1. The CDR3 consists of 16 residues. Trimming at V came to 0 bases and at J to 5 bases, leaving 7 bases not matched to a gene. Germline assignment: CDR1 ENHRY and CDR2 SYGVKD. DNA for the CDR3: TGTGCCATCAGTGAGTCCCAAGGGACAGGGAGGACTGAAGCTTTCTTT. Translating gives CAISESQGTGRTEAFF.

The rearrangement uses TRBV5-4 and TRBJ1-2; 10 positions match TRBD1. The CDR3 has 17 residues. Germline trimming cut 3 bases from V and 0 bases from J; bases unmatched to any gene: 8. The V gene's germline CDR1 is SGHNT and CDR2 YYREEE (reference sequence). The CDR3 region has the DNA TGTGCCAGCAGCTCAGGACAGGGGGTAATCACTAACTATGGCTACACCTTC. Translation: CASSSGQGVITNYGYTF.

This clone was observed once. V usage is TRBV6-1 and J usage is TRBJ2-1; a weak D match, TRBD2 (6 bases). CDR3 length: 15 amino acids. The ends were cut back, 4 bases at V and 5 bases at J, with 15 bases in the middle. Germline V CDR1 and CDR2: MNHNS, SASEGT. CDR3 sequence reads: CASSASGTPDNEQFF. In nucleotides, the CDR3 is TGTGCCAGCAGTGCCTCCGGGACTCCTGACAATGAGCAGTTCTTC.

This clone was seen once. The J gene is TRBJ1-3, the V gene TRBV6-5, with 7 positions matching TRBD1. The V gene's germline CDR1 is MNHEY and CDR2 SVGAGI. V was clipped by 6 bases and J by 3 bases; unmatched bases: 2. The CDR3 totals 13 residues. This chain's CDR3 is CASRRTGGNTIYF. CDR3 coding DNA: TGTGCCAGCAGGAGGACAGGTGGAAACACCATATATTTT.

The chain combines TRBV18 with TRBJ1-2; 7 nucleotides align to TRBD1. This CDR3 has 17 residues. Germline V gene data show CDR1 as KGHSH and CDR2 as LQKENI. V trimming: 0 bases; J trimming: 6 bases; junction bases outside the gene matches: 13. This CDR3 reads CASSPPSLDRRNHGYTF. In DNA, the CDR3 is TGTGCCAGCTCACCACCTAGCCTGGACAGGAGGAATCATGGCTACACCTTC.

CDR3 loop: CASSSGGMETQYF. The CDR3 DNA reads TGTGCCAGCAGCTCAGGGGGAATGGAGACCCAGTACTTC. The rearrangement joins TRBV7-9 to TRBJ2-5, with TRBD1 matching 7 bases. V shed 4 bases, J shed 5 bases, and the junction held 4 bases outside the gene matches. CDR1 and CDR2 from the germline V gene are SEHNR and FQNEAQ (reference sequence). The CDR3 has 13 amino acids.

V gene TRBV18 combines with J gene TRBJ2-3, with D unresolved. Trimming took 3 bases from V and 1 from J, leaving 8 bases between them. Germline CDR1 and CDR2: KGHSH and LQKENI. The CDR3 has 14 residues. For the CDR3, the DNA is TGTGCCAGCTCACCGTTCCAGGGCACAGATACGCAGTATTTT. Translated, it gives CASSPFQGTDTQYF.

The DNA of the CDR3 is TGTGCCAGTAGTAGAGGGGAGGGCACCGGGGAGCTGTTTTTT. Amino acid sequence: CASSRGEGTGELFF. The rearrangement links TRBV19 to TRBJ2-2; TRBD2 matches 7 bases. Germline assignment: CDR1 LNHDA and CDR2 SQIVND (reference sequence). This CDR3 is built from 14 residues. The ends lost 4 bases at V and 4 bases at J; junction bases unmatched: 3.

The chain couples TRBV5-6 to TRBJ1-1; D might be TRBD1 (6 bases). Trimming shortened V by 1 base and J by 5 bases, and 21 bases separated the two germline ends. This CDR3 contains 17 residues. Germline V lookup: CDR1 SGHDT, CDR2 YYEEEE. CDR3 in DNA: TGTGCCAGCAGCTTGAGATCTTCCAGGGGCGGAAGGACTGAAGCTTTCTTT. Protein product: CASSLRSSRGGRTEAFF. Based on the CDR3 plus reference TRBV5-6 and TRBJ1-1, the full variable domain is DAGVTQSPTHLIKTRGQQVTLRCSPKSGHDTVSWYQQALGQGPQFIFQYYEEEERQRGNFPDRFSGHQFPNYSSELNVNALLLGDSALYLCASSLRSSRGGRTEAFFGQGTRLTVV.

This chain connects TRBV11-2 to TRBJ1-1; D remains ambiguous. The CDR3 runs to 13 residues. Trimming cost V 3 bases and J 2 bases, with 7 bases left between them. CDR1 and CDR2 (germline): SGHAT, FQNNGV. CDR3 protein: CASSFLVNTEAFF. The DNA for the CDR3 is TGTGCCAGCAGCTTTCTCGTAAACACTGAAGCTTTCTTT.

CDR3 coding DNA: TGTGCCAGCTCACCACCTGGGACAGGGACGAATTCACCCCTCCACTTT. This gives the protein CASSPPGTGTNSPLHF. The V call is TRBV18, the J call TRBJ1-6; TRBD1 agrees at 9 bases. The CDR3 totals 16 residues. V gave up 0 bases and J gave up 7 bases; unmatched junction bases: 4. In germline, CDR1 is KGHSH, CDR2 LQKENI.